A selection of T cell receptor beta chains follows, all from one sample in a study of blood T cell repertoires in COVID-19. The repertoire was sequenced with immunoSEQ multiplex PCR; TCRdb's copy has only in-frame clones and lacks some. The sample has some 400,000 clones, roughly 86% seen once; the top ten hold 0.85% to 1.2%. What was sequenced was peripheral blood. The receptors stem from a human donor with acute or convalescent COVID-19. The donor label of this sample is uncertain. Both conserved end residues are part of each CDR3. Fields, in order: V gene, D gene, clone size, J gene, CDR3 protein, CDR3 DNA. D genes are given only for firm matches. For some rows the clone size is stated as once, few or many, or as a class when expanded; others skip it.

TRBV7-2	TRBD2	few	TRBJ2-1	CASSLGGSGINRGEQFF	TGTGCCAGCAGCTTAGGCGGTAGCGGGATAAACCGGGGTGAGCAGTTCTTC
TRBV4-1	-	-	TRBJ1-2	CASSQVGDGYTF	TGCGCCAGCAGCCAAGTAGGGGATGGCTACACCTTC
TRBV4-1	TRBD1	-	TRBJ2-7	CASSQAIQGASYEQYF	TGCGCCAGCAGCCAAGCAATACAGGGGGCCTCCTACGAGCAGTACTTC
TRBV6-1	TRBD2	-	TRBJ2-7	CASSEFGTSGYEQYF	TGTGCCAGCAGTGAATTCGGGACTAGCGGCTACGAGCAGTACTTC
TRBV2	-	-	TRBJ2-4	CASSQAPAKNIQYF	TGTGCCAGCTCGCAGGCTCCGGCCAAAAACATTCAGTACTTC
TRBV6-6	-	-	TRBJ1-5	CASTQTLNQPQHF	TGTGCCAGCACCCAGACTCTAAATCAGCCCCAGCATTTT
TRBV19	TRBD1	-	TRBJ1-4	CASRGTGGPTNEKLFF	TGTGCCAGTAGGGGGACAGGGGGCCCAACTAATGAAAAACTGTTTTTT
TRBV24-1	-	once	TRBJ1-2	CATSDVENYGYTF	TGTGCCACCAGTGATGTAGAGAACTATGGCTACACCTTC
TRBV7-9	TRBD1	once	TRBJ1-2	CATDQTGSGGYTF	TGTGCCACCGACCAGACAGGGTCGGGTGGCTACACCTTC
TRBV2	-	-	TRBJ2-1	CASSIQGIYNNEQFF	TGTGCCAGCAGTATACAGGGAATCTACAACAATGAGCAGTTCTTC
TRBV3-1/TRBV3-2	TRBD2	-	TRBJ2-1	CASSLMVSGVYNEQFF	TGTGCCAGCAGCCTGATGGTTAGCGGGGTCTACAATGAGCAGTTCTTC
TRBV10-3	TRBD1	-	TRBJ1-5	CAISPGTGGLQPQHF	TGTGCCATCAGCCCCGGGACAGGGGGACTTCAGCCCCAGCATTTT
TRBV28	-	-	TRBJ1-5	CASSSVQGLAIDQPQHF	TGTGCCAGCAGCTCCGTACAGGGTTTGGCGATCGATCAGCCCCAGCATTTT
TRBV6-5	TRBD1	-	TRBJ1-2	CASSPGRTGNYGYTF	TGTGCCAGCAGTCCCGGGAGGACAGGGAACTATGGCTACACCTTC
TRBV11-2	TRBD2	few	TRBJ2-1	CASSLESGSSYNEQFF	TGTGCCAGCAGCTTAGAGAGCGGGAGCTCCTACAATGAGCAGTTCTTC
TRBV18	-	once	TRBJ1-6	CASSPSDSPNSPLHF	TGTGCCAGCTCACCAAGCGACAGCCCTAATTCACCCCTCCACTTT
TRBV3-1/TRBV3-2	-	-	TRBJ1-1	CASSQDLQGYNTEAFF	TGTGCCAGCAGCCAAGATCTTCAGGGTTACAACACTGAAGCTTTCTTT
TRBV19	TRBD2	-	TRBJ2-6	CASSIRSGSGANVLTF	TGTGCCAGTAGTATTCGTAGCGGGTCTGGGGCCAACGTCCTGACTTTC
TRBV29-1	TRBD1	-	TRBJ2-5	CSVDAGTGVQETQYF	TGCAGCGTTGATGCCGGGACAGGGGTCCAAGAGACCCAGTACTTC
TRBV6-6	-	-	TRBJ1-1	CASSNQGQLEAFF	TGTGCCAGCTCGAATCAGGGGCAGCTGGAAGCTTTCTTT
TRBV6-5	-	once	TRBJ1-5	CASRKSRDQPQHF	TGTGCCAGCAGGAAGAGCAGGGATCAGCCCCAGCATTTT
TRBV7-9	TRBD2	many	TRBJ2-3	CASSLGGGTVISTDTQYF	TGTGCCAGCAGCTTAGGCGGGGGGACCGTAATTAGCACAGATACGCAGTATTTT
TRBV11-2	-	-	TRBJ1-2	CASSVGQLDGYTF	TGTGCCAGCAGCGTGGGACAACTTGATGGCTACACCTTC
TRBV6-1	TRBD1	-	TRBJ2-7	CASSNRDRLTYEQYF	TGTGCCAGCAGTAACCGGGACAGACTTACCTACGAGCAGTACTTC
TRBV19	TRBD1	once	TRBJ2-5	CASSVPGQGERTQYF	TGTGCCAGTAGCGTACCTGGACAGGGGGAGCGGACCCAGTACTTC
TRBV30	TRBD1	-	TRBJ2-7	CAWAGTGGLSEQYF	TGTGCCTGGGCCGGGACAGGGGGTTTGTCCGAGCAGTACTTC
TRBV30	TRBD1	-	TRBJ2-7	CAWSVGTDYEQYF	TGTGCCTGGAGTGTCGGGACAGACTACGAGCAGTACTTC